This is a list of T cell receptor beta chains from one sample in a study of PD-1 blockade in mismatch repair-deficient tumors. Clones were sequenced by immunoSEQ multiplex PCR, and TCRdb holds only the in-frame ones, with some missing. The data hold roughly 15,000 clones, with 84% observed a single time. This specimen consisted of PBMCs, obtained approximately 14 weeks after starting pembrolizumab. The receptor set was obtained from an adult with mismatch repair-deficient cancer. Each CDR3 is given with its conserved first and last residue. The D gene is left open where the match is weak. A row's size may be missing; if present it is once, few, many or a size class.

d_gene | abundance | j_gene | v_gene | CDR3nt | CDR3aa
TRBD2 | - | TRBJ2-7 | TRBV5-5 | TGTGCCAGCAGCTTGGCCAAGGCTAGCGGGAGCGTCGAGCAGTACTTC | CASSLAKASGSVEQYF
TRBD1 | - | TRBJ2-1 | TRBV27 | TGTGCCAGCAGTTTGACAGGGCCTTACAATGAGCAGTTCTTC | CASSLTGPYNEQFF
TRBD2 | - | TRBJ2-1 | TRBV6-5 | TGTGCCAGCGGTAGCGGGTGGGGGAATGAGCAGTTCTTC | CASGSGWGNEQFF
- | - | TRBJ1-3 | TRBV30 | TGTGCCTGGACCGAACTCCCTGGAGGAGGTGGAAACACCATATATTTT | CAWTELPGGGGNTIYF
- | - | TRBJ1-1 | TRBV19 | TGTGCCAGTAGTATACGACAGGAGAACACTGAAGCTTTCTTT | CASSIRQENTEAFF
- | - | TRBJ2-1 | TRBV7-3 | TGTGCCAGCAGCATTACCCCCCTCGCGAACAATGAGCAGTTCTTC | CASSITPLANNEQFF
- | - | TRBJ1-5 | TRBV6-5 | TGTGCCAGCTCAATGGGAGACAGGCACAATCAGCCCCAGCATTTT | CASSMGDRHNQPQHF
- | - | TRBJ2-1 | TRBV9 | TGTGCCAGCACCCCTGAGGGCTACAAGCCCTACAATGAGCAGTTCTTC | CASTPEGYKPYNEQFF
- | - | TRBJ2-1 | TRBV7-9 | TGTGCCAGCAGCTTAGGCAGTCCTTCCTACAATGAGCAGTTCTTC | CASSLGSPSYNEQFF
TRBD2 | few | TRBJ2-5 | TRBV7-3 | TGTGCCAGCAGCTTAGCCCCTAGCGGGGGGCAAGAGACCCAGTACTTC | CASSLAPSGGQETQYF
- | - | TRBJ2-6 | TRBV11-3 | TGTGCCAGCACCACAGCAGGGGCCAACGTCCTGACTTTC | CASTTAGANVLTF
TRBD1 | - | TRBJ1-1 | TRBV28 | TGTGCCAGCATCCTATACAGGGGGACGGCTGAAGCTTTCTTT | CASILYRGTAEAFF
- | - | TRBJ2-7 | TRBV7-9 | TGTGCCAGCAGCTTCGACAGGACCGCGGGTTTGTACTTC | CASSFDRTAGLYF
TRBD2 | - | TRBJ2-1 | TRBV5-1 | TGCGCCAGCAGCGAACTCAGCGGGGCCTCTGGCAATGAGCAGTTCTTC | CASSELSGASGNEQFF
- | - | TRBJ2-7 | TRBV28 | TGTGCCAGCAAGGGGGGGGTAGAGCAGTACTTC | CASKGGVEQYF
- | - | TRBJ2-7 | TRBV27 | TGTGCCAGCAGTCGCTCGAGCCGGGACACCTCCTACGAGCAGTACTTC | CASSRSSRDTSYEQYF
- | - | TRBJ2-5 | TRBV7-9 | TGTGCCAGCAGCTTAGCACAGGGAGAGACCCAGTACTTC | CASSLAQGETQYF
- | - | TRBJ1-1 | TRBV29-1 | TGCAGCGTTGGCGGGGCCCGGGGTCCTGAAGCTTTCTTT | CSVGGARGPEAFF
- | - | TRBJ2-3 | TRBV5-1 | TGCGCCAGCAGCTTGGGAACCGGGGCAGATACGCAGTATTTT | CASSLGTGADTQYF
- | - | TRBJ2-7 | TRBV2 | TGTGCCAGCATCGGGGGAGGCGTGGGCCACGAGCAGTACTTC | CASIGGGVGHEQYF
TRBD2 | - | TRBJ2-3 | TRBV6-5 | TGTGCCAGCAGTTCGCGGGCGGGAGGGCCTAAAGATACGCAGTATTTT | CASSSRAGGPKDTQYF
- | - | TRBJ2-7 | TRBV6-1 | TGTGCCAGCAGTGTTAGCCCCTCCTACGAGCAGTACTTC | CASSVSPSYEQYF
- | once | TRBJ2-3 | TRBV2 | TGTGCCAGCAACAGGGCTAGCAGCGCAGATACGCAGTATTTT | CASNRASSADTQYF
- | - | TRBJ2-5 | TRBV9 | TGTGCCAGCAGCGTAGGAAGGGCTAGCGAAGAGACCCAGTACTTC | CASSVGRASEETQYF
TRBD1 | - | TRBJ1-1 | TRBV5-1 | TGCGCCAGCAGCTTACAGGGGGTCGAGGGCACTGAAGCTTTCTTT | CASSLQGVEGTEAFF
- | - | TRBJ1-2 | TRBV28 | TGTGCCAGCAGACTACCGGGACTCATCTATGGCTACACCTTC | CASRLPGLIYGYTF
- | - | TRBJ2-7 | TRBV7-2 | TGTGCCAGCAGCTTACTGGGGGGTTCCTACGAGCAGTACTTC | CASSLLGGSYEQYF
- | - | TRBJ2-3 | TRBV5-1 | TGCGCCAGCAGCGCCGATGGGGGGTTCGGCACAGATACGCAGTATTTT | CASSADGGFGTDTQYF
TRBD2 | - | TRBJ2-4 | TRBV7-3 | TGTGCCAGCAGCCCCGGGACTAGCTCACAAAGCGGCAAAAACATTCAGTACTTC | CASSPGTSSQSGKNIQYF
TRBD2 | - | TRBJ2-2 | TRBV5-1 | TGCGCCAGCAGCCTGAAACGGACTAGCGGGAACACCGGGGAGCTGTTTTTT | CASSLKRTSGNTGELFF
- | - | TRBJ2-7 | TRBV7-6 | TGTGCCAGCAGCTTAATAGGAGAAGGAGCCTACGAGCAGTACTTC | CASSLIGEGAYEQYF
- | - | TRBJ2-7 | TRBV2 | TGTGCCAGCAGCCAGAAAGGGGGTGGCGAGCAGTACTTC | CASSQKGGGEQYF
- | - | TRBJ2-7 | TRBV5-1 | TGCGCCAGCAGCCATGGGAGCGGCCAGTACGAGCAGTACTTC | CASSHGSGQYEQYF
- | few | TRBJ2-7 | TRBV7-9 | TGTGCCAGCACGTATGGAGACGCCCACGAGCAGTACTTC | CASTYGDAHEQYF
TRBD2 | - | TRBJ2-1 | TRBV19 | TGTGCCAGTAGTTCCATACCCGGGACTAGCTCCTACAATGAGCAGTTCTTC | CASSSIPGTSSYNEQFF
- | - | TRBJ1-5 | TRBV28 | TGTGCCAGCAGTTTATGGGACAGAGCCAATCAGCCCCAGCATTTT | CASSLWDRANQPQHF
- | - | TRBJ2-5 | TRBV6-5 | TGTGCCAGCAGTTACGTTGGGACAAAATTACAAGAGACCCAGTACTTC | CASSYVGTKLQETQYF
TRBD1 | - | TRBJ1-2 | TRBV19 | TGTGCCAGTAGGGACAGGGGCGGATCGAACTATGGCTACACCTTC | CASRDRGGSNYGYTF
- | - | TRBJ1-4 | TRBV2 | TGTGCCAGCAGTGATATTATAGAGGTCGGTGAAAAACTGTTTTTT | CASSDIIEVGEKLFF
TRBD1 | - | TRBJ2-7 | TRBV11-2 | TGTGCCAGCAGCATTATAAAGGGGGCGAGCTCCTACGAGCAGTACTTC | CASSIIKGASSYEQYF
TRBD1 | - | TRBJ1-3 | TRBV28 | TGTGCCAGCAGTTTAACTCCAGGGGGATCTGGAAACACCATATATTTT | CASSLTPGGSGNTIYF
- | once | TRBJ2-1 | TRBV14 | TGTGCCAGCGCCCGGGACAAGGCCCGACGGGGCTCCTACAATGAGCAGTTCTTC | CASARDKARRGSYNEQFF
TRBD2 | - | TRBJ2-6 | TRBV27 | TGTGCCAGCCGACTAGCGGGTTTCTCTGGGGCCAACGTCCTGACTTTC | CASRLAGFSGANVLTF
- | - | TRBJ1-4 | TRBV4-1 | TGCGCCAGCAGCCAAGGACACGTAAATGAAAAACTGTTTTTT | CASSQGHVNEKLFF
TRBD2 | - | TRBJ2-7 | TRBV28 | TGTGCCAGCGCCGGGGGAGGGTTACTTTTTCTTGAGCAGTACTTC | CASAGGGLLFLEQYF
TRBD1 | - | TRBJ2-2 | TRBV6-4 | TGTGCCAGCAGTGACAACCGACAGGGGGAGACCGGGGAGCTGTTTTTT | CASSDNRQGETGELFF
- | - | TRBJ1-2 | TRBV6-6 | TGTGCCAGCAGTTTTGGGGGCACCACTACTTATGGCTACACCTTC | CASSFGGTTTYGYTF
TRBD1 | once | TRBJ1-1 | TRBV6-5 | TGTGCCAGCAGTCGACAGGGGGCTGGGAACACTGAAGCTTTCTTT | CASSRQGAGNTEAFF
- | - | TRBJ1-4 | TRBV6-5 | TGTGCCAGCAGTAAACGGGGAGGGTGGAATGAAAAACTGTTTTTT | CASSKRGGWNEKLFF
TRBD1 | - | TRBJ2-5 | TRBV5-1 | TGCGCCAGCAGCACGGGACAGATGCTTCAAGAGACCCAGTACTTC | CASSTGQMLQETQYF
TRBD2 | few | TRBJ2-7 | TRBV28 | TGTGCCAGCAGTCAATGGACTAGCGGATACGAGCAGTACTTC | CASSQWTSGYEQYF